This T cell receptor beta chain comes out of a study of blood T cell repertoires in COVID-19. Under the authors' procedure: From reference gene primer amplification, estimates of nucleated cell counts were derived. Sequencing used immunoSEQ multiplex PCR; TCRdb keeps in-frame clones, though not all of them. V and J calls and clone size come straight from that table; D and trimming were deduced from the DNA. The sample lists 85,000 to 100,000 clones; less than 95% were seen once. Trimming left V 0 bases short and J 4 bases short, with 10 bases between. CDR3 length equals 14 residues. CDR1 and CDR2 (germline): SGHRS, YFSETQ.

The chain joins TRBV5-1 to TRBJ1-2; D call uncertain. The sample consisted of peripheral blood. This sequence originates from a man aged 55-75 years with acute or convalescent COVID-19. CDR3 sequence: CASSLEQQIYGYTF. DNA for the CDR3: TGCGCCAGCAGCTTGGAACAGCAAATCTATGGCTACACCTTC.